The next 8 T cell receptor beta chains were all read from a single sample in a study of blood T cell repertoires in COVID-19. Data came from immunoSEQ multiplex PCR; TCRdb stores just in-frame clones and leaves some out. The table records 230,000 or so clones, 70% to 90% of them present only once. The sample consisted of PBMCs or T cells enriched from blood (not recorded which). These TCRs come from a woman aged 40 to 50 with acute COVID-19.

This chain links TRBV12-3 or TRBV12-4 with TRBJ2-7; tentatively, D is TRBD2 (5 bases). Trimming took 3 bases from V and 9 from J, leaving 12 bases between them. CDR3 length: 12 amino acids. CDR3 residues: CASSFGRERQYF. CDR3 nucleotides: TGTGCCAGCAGTTTTGGTAGGGAGCGGCAGTACTTC.

This clone was seen a single time. The rearrangement links TRBV7-9 to TRBJ2-1, with 12 positions matching TRBD2. With V trimmed by 5 bases and J by 1 base, 3 bases remained unmatched. The CDR3 has 16 amino acids. Per the germline V gene, CDR1 is SEHNR and CDR2 is FQNEAQ (reference sequence). As DNA, the CDR3 is TGTGCCAGCAGCACCACTAGCGGGAGGTCCTACAATGAGCAGTTCTTC. Residues: CASSTTSGRSYNEQFF.

This clone came up once. The CDR3 reads CASSQASLQEGGYTF. Here the CDR3 DNA reads TGCGCCAGCAGCCAAGCTTCTCTCCAGGAAGGTGGCTACACCTTC. The V call is TRBV4-1, the J call TRBJ1-2; unclear D gene. Germline lookup yields CDR1 MGHRA and CDR2 YSYEKL. Trimming left V 1 base short and J 7 bases short, with 16 bases between. CDR3 length: 15 amino acids.

The J gene is TRBJ1-1, the V gene TRBV18; D is perhaps TRBD1 (5 bases). V lost 6 bases and J 2 bases, leaving 19 bases between the germline ends. This CDR3 has 16 amino acids. The germline gives CDR1 KGHSH, CDR2 LQKENI. The CDR3 loop is CASSPTRGGGNTEAFF. The CDR3 DNA reads as TGTGCCAGCTCCCCTACGCGGGGGGGAGGTAACACTGAAGCTTTCTTT.

The rearrangement links TRBV6-5 to TRBJ2-7, with 8 bases that match TRBD1. V was pared by 5 bases and J by 4 bases, with 4 bases of the junction left unmatched. The CDR3 totals 13 residues. Per the germline V gene, CDR1 is MNHEY and CDR2 is SVGAGI. Here the CDR3 reads CASSPGTGYEQYV. The CDR3 DNA reads as TGTGCCAGCAGTCCCGGGACAGGATACGAGCAGTACGTC.

The chain recombines TRBV5-1 with TRBJ2-3, with TRBD2 identical over 13 bases. Germline-derived CDR1 and CDR2 are SGHRS and YFSETQ. The CDR3 loop spans 16 amino acids. Unmatched junction bases numbered 6, after V lost 4 bases and J lost 4 bases. The CDR3 nucleotides are TGCGCCAGCAGCATAGGACTAGCGGGAGTGGCAGATACGCAGTATTTT. Its protein is CASSIGLAGVADTQYF. The whole variable domain, filled in from reference TRBV5-1 and TRBJ2-3, reads KAGVTQTPRYLIKTRGQQVTLSCSPISGHRSVSWYQQTPGQGLQFLFEYFSETQRNKGNFPGRFSGRQFSNSRSEMNVSTLELGDSALYLCASSIGLAGVADTQYFGPGTRLTVL.

The chain recombines TRBV18 with TRBJ2-3; 12 nucleotides line up with TRBD2. V dropped 0 bases and J dropped 6; count of bases not matched to a gene: 4. The CDR3 is made up of 16 amino acids. The germline V gene encodes CDR1 KGHSH and CDR2 LQKENI. CDR3 DNA: TGTGCCAGCTCACCACCTACGCTAGCGGGGGGGGATACGCAGTATTTT. As protein: CASSPPTLAGGDTQYF.

In this sample, this clone turned up a few times. The chain carries TRBV6-5 and TRBJ2-3, with 7 bases matching TRBD2. The CDR3 totals 15 residues. V was clipped by 0 bases and J by 4 bases; unmatched bases: 4. Germline V gene sequence: CDR1 MNHEY, CDR2 SVGAGI. CDR3 loop: CASSYSGGSSDTQYF. Here the CDR3 DNA reads TGTGCCAGCAGTTACTCCGGCGGGAGTTCAGATACGCAGTATTTT.